This T cell receptor (beta chain) was documented in a study of regulatory T cells in long-lasting Graves disease. As to time point: persistent/refractory GD, antithyroid drugs over 5 years with positive TRAb. Generation of the TCR library employed RNA extracted from PBMCs. Roughly 10 milliliters of peripheral blood were drawn into EDTA tubes. Broader study findings: It was possible that the small sample size reduced accuracy.

Note on this clonotype: The target antigen is unknown.

V lost 8 bases and J lost 1, with 9 bases in between. The V gene's germline CDR1 is MNHEY and CDR2 SVGEGT. The CDR3 runs 13 residues. TCR beta libraries were built with iRepertoire HTBI primers and Arm-PCR of CDR3 regions. Each CDR3 protein gets one entry after TCRdb re-called the multiplex PCR reads with MiXCR. The data contain about 470,000 distinct CDR3 sequences, around 20% of them singletons. This receptor was obtained from a female donor with Graves disease. The sequencing used peripheral blood mononuclear cells (PBMCs), collected when the disease was refractory, from a patient treated with antithyroid drugs. V and J are TRBV6-2 or TRBV6-3 and TRBJ1-5; maybe TRBD1 (5 bases). Written as DNA, the CDR3 is TGTGCCAGCCAAGACAGCAGCAATCAGCCCCAGCATTTT. The encoded protein is CASQDSSNQPQHF.